This paragraph reports one T cell receptor (beta chain). Its antigen is as yet unknown. Repertoires were generated with immunoSEQ multiplex PCR, while TCRdb's copy carries only in-frame clones and drops some. This table has about 310,000 clones, about 77% appearing once. Cryopreserved PBMCs yielded approximately 2.2 micrograms of genomic DNA for TCR beta libraries. CDR1 and CDR2 (germline): SGHAT, FQNNGV. The CDR3 is 17 residues long. V trimming: 5 bases; J trimming: 5 bases; junction bases outside the gene matches: 17. The data originate from a study of cytotoxic CD8 clonotypes in ibrutinib-treated CLL. Study observations and caveats: T-cell clonality at baseline went above that of age-matched healthy donors and rose and fell with circulating CD8+ T-cell counts. Contraction or stability on treatment was seen for public clonotypes, which were uncommon.

The rearrangement links TRBV11-2 to TRBJ2-5, with 7 nucleotides matching TRBD2. This receptor was obtained from a human donor with chronic lymphocytic leukemia. Specimen: PBMCs, collected before ibrutinib treatment. In DNA, the CDR3 is TGTGCCAGCAGCCGTCCGCCGGGGGGAGGGCCCCGGGAGACCCAGTACTTC. Its protein is CASSRPPGGGPRETQYF. Based on the CDR3 plus reference TRBV11-2 and TRBJ2-5, the full variable domain is EAGVAQSPRYKIIEKRQSVAFWCNPISGHATLYWYQQILGQGPKLLIQFQNNGVVDDSQLPKDRFSAERLKGVDSTLKIQPAKLEDSAVYLCASSRPPGGGPRETQYFGPGTRLLVL.